The sample holds a few counts of the clone carrying this T cell receptor beta chain. Its antigen is still unknown. V was clipped by 4 bases and J by 5 bases, with 10 bases between them. Germline CDR1 reads LGHDT; CDR2 reads YNNKEL (reference sequence). The CDR3 extends over 13 amino acids. The sample is drawn from a study of blood T cells in healthy people across ages. Whole-study findings and limits: Because sorting was not performed, PBMCs prevented conclusive naive versus antigen-experienced comparison.

Primed by a sample-barcoded 5' primer and a J-beta primer mix, a second PCR proceeded for about 6 to 11 cycles. TCRdb passed the 5' RACE reads through MiXCR, listing each CDR3 protein once. The sample lists some 890,000 distinct CDR3 sequences; around 29% were seen once. The same specimen was also included in a second study, on T cells of mothers and their children.

This clonotype originated in a woman aged 40-49 years in good health. V usage is TRBV3-1 and J usage is TRBJ2-3; D is perhaps TRBD2 (6 bases). The sample comprised blood. CDR3 sequence reads: CASSRQAGDTQYF. In DNA, the CDR3 is TGTGCCAGCAGCCGTCAAGCGGGAGATACGCAGTATTTT.